This T cell receptor beta chain is from a study of blood T cell repertoires in COVID-19. TCRdb keeps only in-frame clones here, not all; method: immunoSEQ multiplex PCR. The sample has fewer than 100,000 clones, roughly 85% seen once. This clone was seen only once. Germline CDR1 and CDR2: MNHEY and SVGAGI. The CDR3 loop spans 15 amino acids. Deletions cut 11 bases from V and 0 bases from J, with 17 bases between. This TCR came from a man in his forties or fifties with COVID-19, enrolled during active disease. The source material was peripheral blood. V usage is TRBV6-5 and J usage is TRBJ2-1; weak D call: TRBD1 (6 bases). The CDR3 DNA sequence: TGTGCCGCCTCTACAGGGATTAGCTCCTACAATGAGCAGTTCTTC. Amino acids: CAASTGISSYNEQFF.